The clone carrying this T cell receptor beta chain was recorded many times. These data come from a study of T cells in Graves' hyperthyroidism and ophthalmopathy. Template material for amplifying TCR beta CDR3 regions consisted of RNA transcripts. The HTBI set primed first-round TCR CDR3 RT-PCR. MiXCR, run by TCRdb on the multiplex PCR reads, gives a single entry per CDR3 protein. The table shows some 510,000 distinct CDR3 sequences, with about 20% occurring only once. Based on clinical symptoms, serum thyroxine and TRAb, thyroid ultrasound and orbital computed tomography, diagnoses were reached. The sequenced sample was blood. The clonotype originates from a man between 18 and 35 years old with Graves' hyperthyroidism.

CDR3 bases: TGTGCCAGCAGTTTTAGAGATAATCAGCCCCAGCATTTT. Translation: CASSFRDNQPQHF. The rearrangement joins TRBV28 to TRBJ1-5; D not resolved. The CDR3 totals 13 residues. Trimming took 3 bases from V and 4 from J, leaving 7 bases between them. Germline V gene lookup returns CDR1 MDHEN and CDR2 SYDVKM.